This T cell receptor (beta chain) was sequenced for a study of TIL therapy for anti-PD-1-resistant metastatic lung cancer. Overall study context: Patients then received nivolumab; progressors got lymphodepletion, TIL and IL-2. Patients had a median age of around 56 years (range about 35-85).

Concerning this clone: The antigen is undetermined.

Study findings and constraints: Treatment-naive, never-smoker and oncogene-addicted patients were overrepresented in this highly selected cohort.

Described time point: pre-treatment sample, taken before nivolumab and TIL therapy. Sequencing used immunoSEQ v3. Clones were sequenced by immunoSEQ multiplex PCR, and TCRdb holds only the in-frame ones, with some missing. The sample holds about 50,000 clones, about 86% seen once. Germline V lookup: CDR1 MDHEN, CDR2 SYDVKM. The CDR3 extends over 12 amino acids. Trimming removed 5 bases from V and 8 bases from J, with 12 bases in between. The chain employs TRBV28 and TRBJ1-2; D is undetermined. The sample was blood, taken at baseline. This clonotype originated in a person between 25 and 80 years old with non-small cell lung cancer. The DNA of the CDR3 is TGTGCCAGCAGTCCCCAGACTGCGGGCTACACCTTC. This encodes CASSPQTAGYTF.